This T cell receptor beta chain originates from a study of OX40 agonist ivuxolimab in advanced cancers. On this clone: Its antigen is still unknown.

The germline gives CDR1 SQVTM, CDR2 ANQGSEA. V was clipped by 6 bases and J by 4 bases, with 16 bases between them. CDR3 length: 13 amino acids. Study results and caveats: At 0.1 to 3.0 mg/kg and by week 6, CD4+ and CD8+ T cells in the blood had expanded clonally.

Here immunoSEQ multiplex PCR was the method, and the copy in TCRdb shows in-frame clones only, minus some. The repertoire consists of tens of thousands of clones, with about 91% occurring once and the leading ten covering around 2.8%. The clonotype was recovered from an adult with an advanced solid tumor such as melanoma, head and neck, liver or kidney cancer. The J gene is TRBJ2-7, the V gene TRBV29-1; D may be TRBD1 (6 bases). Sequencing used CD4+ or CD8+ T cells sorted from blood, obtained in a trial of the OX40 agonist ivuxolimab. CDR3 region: CSVCRDTSYEQYF. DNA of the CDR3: TGCAGCGTATGCCGGGACACGTCTTACGAGCAGTACTTC.